The 28 T cell receptor beta chains in this list originate from one sample, sequenced in a study of cytomegalovirus exposure and HLA in healthy donors. It was with 60 Vbeta and 13 Jbeta primers that the PCR ran. The assay was immunoSEQ multiplex PCR, and TCRdb's table has in-frame clones only and misses some. This table lists about 160,000 clones. The sequencing sample was made of PBMCs. Every receptor here comes from a woman aged 55-70 years in good health and CMV-seronegative.

The chain couples TRBV5-5 to TRBJ2-7, with 10 bases matching TRBD2. Germline CDR1 SGHKS, CDR2 YYEKEE (reference sequence). The CDR3 loop spans 14 amino acids. J gave up 4 bases and V 0 bases, and 1 base lay outside the gene matches. The CDR3 region is CASSLDSGGYEQYF. CDR3 DNA sequence: TGTGCCAGCAGCTTGGATAGCGGGGGGTACGAGCAGTACTTC. Full variable domain (rest looked up from reference TRBV5-5 and TRBJ2-7): DAGVTQSPTHLIKTRGQQVTLRCSPISGHKSVSWYQQVLGQGPQFIFQYYEKEERGRGNFPDRFSARQFPNYSSELNVNALLLGDSALYLCASSLDSGGYEQYFGPGTRLTVT.

CDR3 coding DNA: TGTGCCAGCAGCTTAGATAGTCTTGCCTCCTACGAGCAGTACTTC. It codes for CASSLDSLASYEQYF. The chain employs TRBV7-9 and TRBJ2-7; D remains unclear. Germline values: CDR1 SEHNR, CDR2 FQNEAQ (reference sequence). The CDR3 runs 15 residues. The V end was cut by 1 base, the J end by 0 bases, with 10 bases between.

DNA for the CDR3: TGTGCCAGCAGTTTAACTAGCGCCCTAGGAGATGAGCAGTTCTTC. Translated, it gives CASSLTSALGDEQFF. This chain connects TRBV6-5 to TRBJ2-1; 7 bases fit TRBD2. CDR1 and CDR2 (germline): MNHEY, SVGAGI. The CDR3 is made up of 15 amino acids. After removal of 4 bases from V and 8 bases from J, the junction contained 11 bases not matched to a gene.

The chain recombines TRBV6-1 with TRBJ1-2; D is uncertain. The V gene lost 1 base and the J gene lost 5 bases, with 11 bases spanning the gap. Germline CDR1 and CDR2: MNHNS and SASEGT. The CDR3 is 14 residues long. The CDR3 reads CASSEDRARYGYTF. As DNA, the CDR3 is TGTGCCAGCAGTGAAGATAGAGCGAGATATGGCTACACCTTC.

The V and J genes are TRBV27 and TRBJ2-7, with D possibly TRBD2 on 5 matching bases. The germline CDR1 and CDR2 sequences are MNHEY and SMNVEV (reference sequence). V lost 8 bases and J lost 1, with 21 bases in between. This CDR3 has 16 amino acids. The CDR3 coding sequence is TGTGCCAGCTCCTCCGGCCAGGACTTTTCTTCCTACGAGCAGTACTTC. It yields the protein CASSSGQDFSSYEQYF.

The chain combines TRBV4-2 with TRBJ1-5; weak D call: TRBD1 (5 bases). With 8 bases removed from V and 1 base from J, the gap between germline ends came to 12 bases. Looked up from germline, CDR1 is LGHNA and CDR2 is YNFKEQ. This CDR3 comprises 14 residues. The CDR3 sequence: CASLGGESNQPQHF. CDR3 bases: TGTGCCAGCCTCGGAGGGGAGAGCAATCAGCCCCAGCATTTT.

The chain carries TRBV6-6 and TRBJ2-7; the D gene is possibly TRBD2 (7 bases). V was cut by 4 bases and J by 3 bases, with 19 bases left in between. Per the germline V gene, CDR1 is MNHNY and CDR2 is SVGAGI (reference sequence). The CDR3 extends over 16 amino acids. CDR3: CASSWGGTGPNYEQYF. The CDR3 coding sequence is TGTGCCAGCAGTTGGGGGGGAACAGGGCCCAACTACGAGCAGTACTTC.

The chain uses TRBV5-1 and TRBJ2-2, with 7 bases aligning to TRBD1. CDR1 and CDR2 (germline): SGHRS, YFSETQ. Losses at the gene ends were 4 bases for V and 5 bases for J; bases not matched to a gene: 2. This CDR3 contains 13 residues. The CDR3 DNA follows: TGCGCCAGCAGCCCGACAGGGACCGGGGAGCTGTTTTTT. Amino acids: CASSPTGTGELFF.

As concerns this clone: At one end the junction does not follow the germline gene, possibly because of a read error. This chain links TRBV11-2 with TRBJ2-7; 8 positions agree with TRBD1. The CDR3 is made up of 15 amino acids. CDR1 SGHAT and CDR2 FQNNGV come from the germline V gene. The CDR3 sequence is CASSLQTGGSYVQYF. The CDR3 DNA reads TGTGCCAGCAGCTTACAAACAGGGGGATCGTACGTGCAGTACTTC.

V gene TRBV5-1 combines with J gene TRBJ1-2; 8 nucleotides agree with TRBD1. This CDR3 region has 14 residues. Germline V gene data show CDR1 as SGHRS and CDR2 as YFSETQ. The ends lost 4 bases at V and 5 bases at J; junction bases unmatched: 7. The CDR3 DNA reads TGCGCCAGCAGCCAACAGGGGGGGGATTATGGCTACACCTTC. The encoded protein is CASSQQGGDYGYTF.

The chain joins TRBV18 to TRBJ2-5; 8 bases are shared with TRBD1. CDR3 length equals 16 residues. Per germline, CDR1 KGHSH and CDR2 LQKENI. V shed 2 bases, J shed 4 bases, and the junction held 9 bases outside the gene matches. The DNA of the CDR3 is TGTGCCAGCTCACCAAACGCGAAACAGGGGGGAGAGACCCAGTACTTC. This encodes CASSPNAKQGGETQYF.

This chain connects TRBV7-8 to TRBJ1-6; a weak D match, TRBD1 (6 bases). The CDR3 contains 16 residues. Germline V gives CDR1 SGHVS, CDR2 FQNEAQ. Trimming removed 2 bases at V and 5 bases at J, with 13 bases between. In DNA form, the CDR3 reads TGTGCCAGCAGCTTACAGGCAGGGGCCAATAATTCACCCCTCCACTTT. This gives the protein CASSLQAGANNSPLHF.

This sequence joins TRBV10-3 and TRBJ1-1; possibly TRBD1 for D (5 bases). Germline-derived CDR1 and CDR2 are ENHRY and SYGVKD. CDR3 length: 16 residues. V was clipped by 3 bases and J by 5 bases, with 19 bases between them. CDR3 amino acids: CAISDPWGGTGTEAFF. DNA for the CDR3: TGTGCCATCAGTGACCCCTGGGGGGGGACTGGAACTGAAGCTTTCTTT.

The V call is TRBV9, the J call TRBJ1-1; a weak D match, TRBD1 (6 bases). Germline V CDR1 and CDR2: SGDLS, YYNGEE. The ends were cut back, 5 bases at V and 4 bases at J, with 18 bases in the middle. The CDR3 spans 15 residues. CDR3 amino acids: CASSNSPRGVTEAFF. The CDR3 DNA reads TGTGCCAGCAGTAACTCGCCCAGGGGTGTCACTGAAGCTTTCTTT.

This chain links TRBV30 with TRBJ2-7; D possibly corresponds to TRBD1 (6 bases). The CDR3 has 14 residues. V was cut by 3 bases and J by 1 base, with 13 bases left in between. Germline V gene sequence: CDR1 GTSNPN, CDR2 SVGIG (reference sequence). The CDR3 nucleotides read TGTGCCTGGAGCGTAGACAGGAGATCCTACGAGCAGTACTTC. Its translation is CAWSVDRRSYEQYF.

The chain couples TRBV4-3 to TRBJ2-6, with D perhaps TRBD2 (5 bases). The CDR3 totals 16 residues. The V gene lost 0 bases and the J gene lost 2 bases, with 8 bases spanning the gap. Germline V CDR1 and CDR2: LGHNA, YSLEER. The CDR3 spells CASSQDGGPGANVLTF. In DNA form, the CDR3 reads TGCGCCAGCAGCCAAGATGGAGGTCCTGGGGCCAACGTCCTGACTTTC.

J is TRBJ2-1 and V is TRBV2, with D uncertain. Trimming stripped 6 bases from V and 7 bases from J, with 7 bases between. Germline CDR1 reads SNHLY; CDR2 reads FYNNEI. The CDR3 is made up of 11 amino acids. The CDR3 bases are TGTGCCAGCAGCCCGAGGAATGAGCAGTTCTTC. Encoded protein: CASSPRNEQFF.

The chain joins TRBV7-2 to TRBJ2-1, with 9 bases that match TRBD2. CDR3 length: 15 residues. V lost 5 bases, J lost 4 bases, and 6 bases stayed unmatched. The germline gives CDR1 SGHTA, CDR2 FQGNSA. As DNA, the CDR3 is TGTGCCAGCAGCAGCAGGGGACTAGCTTACAATGAGCAGTTCTTC. Protein product: CASSSRGLAYNEQFF.

The chain recombines TRBV5-1 with TRBJ1-1; TRBD1 agrees at 8 bases. J was trimmed by 5 bases and V by 4 bases; bases with no gene match: 7. The CDR3 spans 14 residues. CDR1 SGHRS and CDR2 YFSETQ come from the germline V gene. CDR3 sequence (DNA): TGCGCCAGCAGCCCCCGGACAGGGAGGACTGAAGCTTTCTTT. This codes for CASSPRTGRTEAFF.

The V call is TRBV19, the J call TRBJ1-3, with TRBD1 matching over 7 bases. This CDR3 contains 17 residues. V was pared by 8 bases and J by 0 bases, with 13 bases of the junction left unmatched. Germline V CDR1 and CDR2: LNHDA, SQIVND (reference sequence). CDR3 DNA: TGTGCCAGTGCCTCGACAGGGCTCATATTCTCTGGAAACACCATATATTTT. Encoded protein: CASASTGLIFSGNTIYF.

J is TRBJ2-5 and V is TRBV9; no clear D. Germline CDR1 reads SGDLS; CDR2 reads YYNGEE. V was pared by 0 bases and J by 2 bases, with 5 bases between. The length of the CDR3 is 13 residues. CDR3 DNA sequence: TGTGCCAGCAGCGTAGCCCTTCAAGAGACCCAGTACTTC. Amino acids: CASSVALQETQYF. The entire variable domain, with the rest obtained from reference TRBV9 and TRBJ2-5, is as follows: DSGVTQTPKHLITATGQRVTLRCSPRSGDLSVYWYQQSLDQGLQFLIQYYNGEERAKGNILERFSAQQFPDLHSELNLSSLELGDSALYFCASSVALQETQYFGPGTRLLVL.

The genes are TRBV7-2 and TRBJ2-4; D not certain. Per germline, CDR1 SGHTA and CDR2 FQGNSA. This CDR3 comprises 15 residues. The V gene lost 4 bases and the J gene lost 0 bases, with 10 bases spanning the gap. The CDR3 region is CASSYRQVAKNIQYF. For the CDR3, the DNA is TGTGCCAGCAGCTACCGACAAGTAGCCAAAAACATTCAGTACTTC. Complete variable domain (other parts from reference TRBV7-2 and TRBJ2-4): GAGVSQSPSNKVTEKGKDVELRCDPISGHTALYWYRQSLGQGLEFLIYFQGNSAPDKSGLPSDRFSAERTGGSVSTLTIQRTQQEDSAVYLCASSYRQVAKNIQYFGAGTRLSVL.

V is TRBV4-3 and J is TRBJ1-1, with D possibly being TRBD1 (5 bases). Germline V gene lookup returns CDR1 LGHNA and CDR2 YSLEER. V lost 7 bases, J lost 4 bases, and 16 bases lay in between. This CDR3 contains 14 residues. CDR3 residues: CASTLFGGGTEAFF. CDR3 bases: TGCGCCAGCACCCTGTTCGGGGGAGGCACTGAAGCTTTCTTT.

The rearrangement uses TRBV7-9 and TRBJ2-1; D possibly corresponds to TRBD1 (6 bases). The germline gives CDR1 SEHNR, CDR2 FQNEAQ (reference sequence). This CDR3 region has 16 residues. V lost 2 bases and J 7 bases, leaving 18 bases between the germline ends. CDR3 sequence (DNA): TGTGCCAGCAGCTTACTCGTTGGCCCCCAGGGGAATGAGCAGTTCTTC. Amino acid sequence: CASSLLVGPQGNEQFF. Drawing the rest from reference TRBV7-9 and TRBJ2-1, the complete variable domain is DTGVSQNPRHKITKRGQNVTFRCDPISEHNRLYWYRQTLGQGPEFLTYFQNEAQLEKSRLLSDRFSAERPKGSFSTLEIQRTEQGDSAMYLCASSLLVGPQGNEQFFGPGTRLTVL.

The rearrangement uses TRBV6-5 and TRBJ2-7, with 7 bases fitting TRBD1. The V and J ends lost 2 bases and 2 bases, in that order; junction bases with no gene match: 3. The CDR3 covers 14 residues. Per the germline V gene, CDR1 is MNHEY and CDR2 is SVGAGI. The CDR3 coding sequence is TGTGCCAGCAGTTACCGGGACAGAACCTACGAGCAGTACTTC. Its translation: CASSYRDRTYEQYF.

The rearrangement joins TRBV11-1 to TRBJ2-5, with TRBD1 matching 7 bases. The CDR3 sequence is 17 residues long. Trimming took 0 bases from V and 0 from J; bases not matched to a gene: 7. Germline CDR1 and CDR2: SGHAT and FQDESV (reference sequence). CDR3 protein: CASSLARGQGDQETQYF. The CDR3 coding sequence is TGTGCCAGCAGCTTAGCGCGCGGGCAGGGGGACCAAGAGACCCAGTACTTC.

The chain has TRBV19 and TRBJ1-2; D not certain. CDR3 size: 14 residues. CDR1 and CDR2 from the germline V gene are LNHDA and SQIVND (reference sequence). V lost 4 bases and J lost 0, with 9 bases in between. CDR3 nucleotides: TGTGCCAGTAGTAGGCGGAATACTAACTATGGCTACACCTTC. Its protein product is CASSRRNTNYGYTF.

The V gene is TRBV19, the J gene TRBJ1-4; a possible D gene is TRBD1 (5 bases). The CDR3 extends over 18 amino acids. V shed 1 base and J shed 0 bases, with 15 bases lying between them. Germline assignment: CDR1 LNHDA and CDR2 SQIVND (reference sequence). The CDR3 nucleotides are TGTGCCAGTAGTATAGGCGTGGGGGGGGAAGCAACTAATGAAAAACTGTTTTTT. Protein: CASSIGVGGEATNEKLFF.